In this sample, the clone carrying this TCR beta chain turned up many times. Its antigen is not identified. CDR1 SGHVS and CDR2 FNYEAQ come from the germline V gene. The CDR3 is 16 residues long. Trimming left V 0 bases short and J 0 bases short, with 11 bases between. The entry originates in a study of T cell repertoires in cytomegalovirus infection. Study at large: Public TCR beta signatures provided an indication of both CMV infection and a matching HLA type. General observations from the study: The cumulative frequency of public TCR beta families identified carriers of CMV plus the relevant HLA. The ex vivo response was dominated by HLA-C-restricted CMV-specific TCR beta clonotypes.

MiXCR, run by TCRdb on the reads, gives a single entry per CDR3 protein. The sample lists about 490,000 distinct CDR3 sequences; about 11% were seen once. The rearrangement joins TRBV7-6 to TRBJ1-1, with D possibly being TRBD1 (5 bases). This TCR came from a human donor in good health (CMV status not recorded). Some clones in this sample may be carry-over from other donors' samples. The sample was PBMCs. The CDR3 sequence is CASSLAGTGLNTEAFF. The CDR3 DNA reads TGTGCCAGCAGCTTAGCGGGAACAGGTTTGAACACTGAAGCTTTCTTT.